This T cell receptor beta chain was obtained from a study of blood T cell repertoires in COVID-19. On the study more broadly: Whether acute or convalescent, the COVID-19 samples came from the United States, Italy and Spain. The analysed material was cDNA or gDNA that came from T cells, B-cell-depleted T cells, or PBMCs.

Original data processing: Counts of nucleated cells, estimated from reference gene primer amplification, were obtained. Some clones are missing from TCRdb's copy, which holds only in-frame ones; the method was immunoSEQ multiplex PCR. V, J and clone size are taken as reported in that table, and D and trimming were inferred from the DNA itself. The table has more than 95,000 clones, 70% to 75% seen once; the top ten hold approximately 6%. V lost 4 bases to trimming and J lost 7 bases, with 13 bases between them. The CDR3 is made up of 14 amino acids. From germline, CDR1 is SGHAT and CDR2 FQNNGV. Patients in Seattle were enrolled during active infection, then followed longitudinally.

This sequence originates from a man of 80 years or more with COVID-19, enrolled during active disease. This rearrangement joins TRBV11-2 to TRBJ2-2, with D perhaps TRBD2 (6 bases). Sequences were obtained from peripheral blood. The CDR3 bases are TGTGCCAGCAGCTCCGACCCGACTAGCGGGGAGCTGTTTTTT. Protein: CASSSDPTSGELFF.